The 23 T cell receptor beta chains reported below all come from one sample, sequenced in a study of blood T cell repertoires in COVID-19. Libraries were prepared by immunoSEQ multiplex PCR; TCRdb keeps only in-frame clonotypes and omits some of them. The sample holds over 200,000 clones, 75% to 90% seen once. The sample consisted of PBMCs or T cells enriched from blood (not recorded which). The receptors here all came from a man aged 25-45 years who had recovered from COVID-19.

The V call is TRBV14, the J call TRBJ1-1; D might be TRBD1 (5 bases). CDR3 size: 15 residues. V shed 1 base and J shed 0 bases, with 9 bases lying between them. CDR1 and CDR2 (germline): SGHDN, FVKESK. The DNA for the CDR3 is TGTGCCAGCAGCCAAGGTCAGGGAATGAACACTGAAGCTTTCTTT. As protein: CASSQGQGMNTEAFF.

V and J are TRBV7-7 and TRBJ2-7; TRBD1 aligns across 8 bases. Per germline, CDR1 SSHAT and CDR2 FNYEAQ (reference sequence). The CDR3 is made up of 13 amino acids. CDR3 sequence (DNA): TGTGCTAGCTCGACAGGGGATCAATACGAGCAGTACTTC. It translates to CASSTGDQYEQYF. The whole variable domain, filled in from reference TRBV7-7 and TRBJ2-7, reads GAGVSQSPRYKVTKRGQDVTLRCDPISSHATLYWYQQALGQGPEFLTYFNYEAQPDKSGLPSDRFSAERPEGSISTLTIQRTEQRDSAMYRCASSTGDQYEQYFGPGTRLTVT.

The gene calls are TRBV28 and TRBJ2-3; 9 bases are shared with TRBD2. Unmatched junction bases numbered 9, after V lost 6 bases and J lost 11 bases. The CDR3 contains 13 residues. Germline V gene sequence: CDR1 MDHEN, CDR2 SYDVKM. The CDR3 sequence: CASSNPGLARQYF. In nucleotides, the CDR3 is TGTGCCAGCAGCAACCCGGGACTAGCAAGGCAGTATTTT. Based on the CDR3 plus reference TRBV28 and TRBJ2-3, the full variable domain is DVKVTQSSRYLVKRTGEKVFLECVQDMDHENMFWYRQDPGLGLRLIYFSYDVKMKEKGDIPEGYSVSREKKERFSLILESASTNQTSMYLCASSNPGLARQYFGPGTRLTVL.

The chain combines TRBV27 with TRBJ1-6; no clear D gene. The CDR3 has 17 amino acids. Germline V gene lookup returns CDR1 MNHEY and CDR2 SMNVEV (reference sequence). The ends were cut back, 5 bases at V and 3 bases at J, with 17 bases in the middle. CDR3 coding DNA: TGTGCCAGCAGTCCTTCAACGGGGTCCCACTATAATTCACCCCTCCACTTT. Protein product: CASSPSTGSHYNSPLHF.

This clone was recorded once. The chain has TRBV28 and TRBJ2-7, with 7 bases matching TRBD1. J gave up 3 bases and V 3 bases, and 8 bases lay outside the gene matches. In germline, CDR1 is MDHEN, CDR2 SYDVKM. The CDR3 totals 15 residues. CDR3 sequence (DNA): TGTGCCAGCAGTTTGGCCCCACCAGGGGGCTACGAGCAGTACTTC. This gives the protein CASSLAPPGGYEQYF.

DNA of the CDR3: TGTGCCACCAGTGACCACAGGGGGCCCAATCAGCCCCAGCATTTT. As protein: CATSDHRGPNQPQHF. The chain combines TRBV24-1 with TRBJ1-5; 9 bases line up with TRBD1. V lost 4 bases and J lost 3; bases outside the gene matches: 3. The CDR3 consists of 15 residues. The V gene's germline CDR1 is KGHDR and CDR2 SFDVKD.

The V gene is TRBV7-2, the J gene TRBJ1-6; 7 positions agree with TRBD1. CDR1 and CDR2 from the germline V gene are SGHTA and FQGNSA. The CDR3 is 14 residues long. V was clipped by 1 base and J by 8 bases; unmatched bases: 2. CDR3 sequence reads: CASSLGTGHSPLHF. DNA for the CDR3: TGTGCCAGCAGCTTAGGGACAGGTCATTCACCCCTCCACTTT.

V usage is TRBV6-4 and J usage is TRBJ1-2; D not resolved. V was shortened by 0 bases and J by 6 bases, with 17 bases between the two germline ends. Germline loops: CDR1 MRHNA, CDR2 SNTAGT. The CDR3 consists of 16 residues. In DNA, the CDR3 is TGTGCCAGCAGTGACTCGGGCCGGAGGGTTTCCGATGGCTACACCTTC. Its translation: CASSDSGRRVSDGYTF.

V and J are TRBV15 and TRBJ2-7, with no clear D. Germline V gene lookup returns CDR1 LNHNV and CDR2 YYDKDF (reference sequence). The CDR3 spans 14 residues. V lost 4 bases, J lost 1 base, and 11 bases lay in between. The CDR3 loop is CATSTERFSYEQYF. CDR3 DNA sequence: TGTGCCACCAGCACAGAGAGGTTTTCCTACGAGCAGTACTTC.

The chain is built from TRBV2 and TRBJ1-2, with D hard to call. The CDR3 is made up of 13 amino acids. V dropped 5 bases and J dropped 2 bases, with 9 bases sitting between them. Germline CDR1 SNHLY, CDR2 FYNNEI. The CDR3 sequence is CASSPSRNYGYTF. In DNA, the CDR3 is TGTGCCAGCAGTCCCAGCAGGAACTATGGCTACACCTTC.

This clone was found once. The V and J genes are TRBV11-2 and TRBJ2-7; TRBD1 matches at 10 bases. V dropped 4 bases and J dropped 6; count of bases not matched to a gene: 6. Per the germline V gene, CDR1 is SGHAT and CDR2 is FQNNGV. This CDR3 comprises 14 residues. The CDR3 loop is CASSSGQGLREQYF. In DNA, the CDR3 is TGTGCCAGCAGCTCGGGACAGGGGCTGCGCGAGCAGTACTTC.

The chain carries TRBV19 and TRBJ2-5, with TRBD2 matching 9 bases. CDR3 size: 17 residues. Germline assignment: CDR1 LNHDA and CDR2 SQIVND (reference sequence). Losses at the gene ends were 0 bases for V and 5 bases for J; bases not matched to a gene: 10. The CDR3 DNA sequence: TGTGCCAGTAGTATAGATCCCCAAGCGGGAGGTCGGGAGACCCAGTACTTC. Residues: CASSIDPQAGGRETQYF.

CDR3 residues: CAWSRDFEKLFF. CDR3 in DNA: TGTGCCTGGAGCCGTGACTTTGAAAAACTGTTTTTT. The J gene is TRBJ1-4, the V gene TRBV30; D not resolved. This CDR3 is 12 amino acids long. Germline V gives CDR1 GTSNPN, CDR2 SVGIG (reference sequence). Trimming took off 3 bases at V and 7 bases at J, with 9 bases between the two ends.

As for this clone: In the same sample, other DNA sequences code for this CDR3. The rearrangement uses TRBV2 and TRBJ1-1, with D perhaps TRBD1 (6 bases). Trimming took off 6 bases at V and 1 base at J, with 9 bases between the two ends. Germline loops: CDR1 SNHLY, CDR2 FYNNEI. The CDR3 extends over 13 amino acids. The CDR3 spells CASRQTGNTEAFF. CDR3 in DNA: TGTGCCAGCAGACAGACAGGGAACACTGAAGCTTTCTTT.

This clone was seen a few times. V usage is TRBV30 and J usage is TRBJ2-7, with D maybe TRBD2 (6 bases). Germline V CDR1 and CDR2: GTSNPN, SVGIG (reference sequence). Trimming left V 3 bases short and J 3 bases short, with 12 bases between. This CDR3 comprises 13 residues. The CDR3 region is CAWRRDAFYEQYF. The CDR3 DNA follows: TGTGCCTGGAGGCGGGATGCCTTCTACGAGCAGTACTTC.

The chain joins TRBV9 to TRBJ1-1, with D possibly being TRBD1 (5 bases). The CDR3 runs 14 residues. From germline, CDR1 is SGDLS and CDR2 YYNGEE. Trimming took off 3 bases at V and 3 bases at J, with 12 bases between the two ends. CDR3 bases: TGTGCCAGCAGCGCCAGGGAACGGTACACTGAAGCTTTCTTT. It is translated as CASSARERYTEAFF.

The chain links TRBV29-1 to TRBJ2-5; 8 nucleotides align to TRBD2. The CDR3 covers 15 residues. Trimming took 4 bases from V and 6 from J; bases not matched to a gene: 13. Germline lookup yields CDR1 SQVTM and CDR2 ANQGSEA. CDR3 in amino acids: CSVGGASGGSKTQYF. The CDR3 DNA is TGCAGCGTTGGGGGAGCGAGCGGGGGTTCTAAGACCCAGTACTTC.

The chain couples TRBV19 to TRBJ2-2, with 10 nucleotides matching TRBD2. The CDR3 covers 14 residues. Trimming took 7 bases from V and 5 from J; bases not matched to a gene: 4. Germline loops: CDR1 LNHDA, CDR2 SQIVND (reference sequence). As DNA, the CDR3 is TGTGCCAGTAACCTAGCGGGAGTTACCGGGGAGCTGTTTTTT. This codes for CASNLAGVTGELFF.

CDR3 in DNA: TGTGCCAGCAGTGAGGACAGGGGAGTGGTACGTGAAAAACTGTTTTTT. Its translation is CASSEDRGVVREKLFF. The V call is TRBV6-1, the J call TRBJ1-4; 9 nucleotides agree with TRBD1. The CDR3 extends over 16 amino acids. Germline V CDR1 and CDR2: MNHNS, SASEGT. Trimming took 3 bases from V and 7 from J; bases not matched to a gene: 9.

V is TRBV10-3 and J is TRBJ1-2; perhaps TRBD1 as D (5 bases). CDR3 length equals 13 residues. The V end lost 6 bases, the J end lost 5 bases, and 13 bases lay between the germline ends. Germline assignment: CDR1 ENHRY and CDR2 SYGVKD. CDR3 region: CAIRGEEWYGYTF. The DNA for the CDR3 is TGTGCCATCAGGGGGGAGGAGTGGTATGGCTACACCTTC.

This rearrangement joins TRBV28 to TRBJ1-1; D is possibly TRBD1 (5 bases). The CDR3 length is 14 residues. V lost 4 bases to trimming and J lost 0 bases, with 9 bases between them. Germline lookup yields CDR1 MDHEN and CDR2 SYDVKM. CDR3 amino acids: CASSSDNLNTEAFF. The CDR3 coding sequence is TGTGCCAGCAGTTCGGACAACTTGAACACTGAAGCTTTCTTT. Combining the CDR3 with reference TRBV28 and TRBJ1-1 gives the whole variable domain DVKVTQSSRYLVKRTGEKVFLECVQDMDHENMFWYRQDPGLGLRLIYFSYDVKMKEKGDIPEGYSVSREKKERFSLILESASTNQTSMYLCASSSDNLNTEAFFGQGTRLTVV.

This chain connects TRBV6-2 or TRBV6-3 to TRBJ2-2; 11 nucleotides agree with TRBD2. Germline V gene lookup returns CDR1 MNHEY and CDR2 SVGEGT. V shed 2 bases and J 7 bases; nucleotides not matched to a gene: 12. The CDR3 contains 18 residues. CDR3: CASSYLPPSGRRGGELFF. The CDR3 coding sequence is TGTGCCAGCAGTTACCTACCCCCTAGCGGGAGGAGAGGCGGGGAGCTGTTTTTT.

A few counts support this clone. This chain links TRBV13 with TRBJ2-7, with 11 bases lining up with TRBD2. From germline, CDR1 is PRHDT and CDR2 FYEKMQ (reference sequence). V gave up 3 bases and J gave up 5 bases; unmatched junction bases: 9. This CDR3 is built from 16 residues. In DNA, the CDR3 is TGTGCCAGCAGCTTTTCCTCACCACTAGCGGGGGACGAGCAGTACTTC. Translating it yields CASSFSSPLAGDEQYF.